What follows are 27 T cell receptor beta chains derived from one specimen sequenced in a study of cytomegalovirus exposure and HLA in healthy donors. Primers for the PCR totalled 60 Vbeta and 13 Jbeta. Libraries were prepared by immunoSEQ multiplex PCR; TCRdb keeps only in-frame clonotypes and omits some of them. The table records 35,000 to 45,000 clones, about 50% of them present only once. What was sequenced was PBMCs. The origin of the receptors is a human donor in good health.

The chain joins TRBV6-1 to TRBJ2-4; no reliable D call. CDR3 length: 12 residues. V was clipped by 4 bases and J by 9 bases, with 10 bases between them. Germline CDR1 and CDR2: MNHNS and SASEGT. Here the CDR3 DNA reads TGTGCCAGCAGTGTACTCTCTCGCATTCAGTACTTC. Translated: CASSVLSRIQYF.

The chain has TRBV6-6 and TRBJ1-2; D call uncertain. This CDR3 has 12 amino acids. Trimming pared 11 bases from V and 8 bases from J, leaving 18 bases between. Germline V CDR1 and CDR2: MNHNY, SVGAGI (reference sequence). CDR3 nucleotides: TGTGCCGCAGCTCAGGTTGGGTTGGGCTACACCTTC. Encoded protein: CAAAQVGLGYTF.

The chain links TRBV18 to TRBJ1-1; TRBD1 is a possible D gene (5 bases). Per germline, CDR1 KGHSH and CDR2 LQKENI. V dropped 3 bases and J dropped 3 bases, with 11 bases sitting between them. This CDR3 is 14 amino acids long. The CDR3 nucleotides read TGTGCCAGCTCACCGACAGACACATACACTGAAGCTTTCTTT. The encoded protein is CASSPTDTYTEAFF. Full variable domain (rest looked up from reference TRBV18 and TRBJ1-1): NAGVMQNPRHLVRRRGQEARLRCSPMKGHSHVYWYRQLPEEGLKFMVYLQKENIIDESGMPKERFSAEFPKEGPSILRIQQVVRGDSAAYFCASSPTDTYTEAFFGQGTRLTVV.

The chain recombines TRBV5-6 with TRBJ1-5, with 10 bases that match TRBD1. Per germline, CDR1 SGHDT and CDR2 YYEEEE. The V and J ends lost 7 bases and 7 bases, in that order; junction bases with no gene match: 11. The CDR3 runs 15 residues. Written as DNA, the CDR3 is TGTGCCAGCCAGAGGACAGGGGGGGCGGAACAGCCCCAGCATTTT. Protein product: CASQRTGGAEQPQHF.

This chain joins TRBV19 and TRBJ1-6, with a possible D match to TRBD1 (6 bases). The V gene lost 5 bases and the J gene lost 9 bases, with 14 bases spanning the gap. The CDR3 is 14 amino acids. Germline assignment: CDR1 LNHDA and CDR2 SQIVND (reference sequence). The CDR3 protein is CASSGTGYTSPLHF. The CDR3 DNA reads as TGTGCCAGTAGTGGAACAGGGTACACTTCACCCCTCCACTTT.

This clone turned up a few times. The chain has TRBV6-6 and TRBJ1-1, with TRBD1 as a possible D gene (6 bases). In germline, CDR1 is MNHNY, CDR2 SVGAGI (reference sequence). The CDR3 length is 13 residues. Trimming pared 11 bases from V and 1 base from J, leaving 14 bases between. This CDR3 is CASHGTPNTEAFF. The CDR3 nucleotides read TGTGCCTCCCACGGGACACCGAACACTGAAGCTTTCTTT.

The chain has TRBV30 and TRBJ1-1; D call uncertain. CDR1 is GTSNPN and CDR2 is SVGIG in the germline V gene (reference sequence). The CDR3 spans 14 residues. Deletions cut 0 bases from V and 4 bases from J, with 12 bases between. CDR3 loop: CAWSVARPTTEAFF. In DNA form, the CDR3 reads TGTGCCTGGAGTGTAGCCCGCCCCACCACTGAAGCTTTCTTT. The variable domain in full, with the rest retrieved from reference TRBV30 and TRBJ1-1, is SQTIHQWPATLVQPVGSPLSLECTVEGTSNPNLYWYRQAAGRGLQLLFYSVGIGQISSEVPQNLSASRPQDRQFILSSKKLLLSDSGFYLCAWSVARPTTEAFFGQGTRLTVV.

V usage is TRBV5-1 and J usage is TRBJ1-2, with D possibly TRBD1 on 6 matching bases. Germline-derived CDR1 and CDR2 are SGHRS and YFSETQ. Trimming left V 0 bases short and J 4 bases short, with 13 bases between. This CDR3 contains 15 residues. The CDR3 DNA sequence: TGCGCCAGCAGCTTGGTTCCAGGGACAACCTATGGCTACACCTTC. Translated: CASSLVPGTTYGYTF.

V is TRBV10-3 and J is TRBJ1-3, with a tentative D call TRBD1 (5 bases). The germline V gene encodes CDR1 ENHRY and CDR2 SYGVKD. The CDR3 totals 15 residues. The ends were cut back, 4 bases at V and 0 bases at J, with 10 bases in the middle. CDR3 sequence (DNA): TGTGCCATCAGTGCGCGACAGATCTCTGGAAACACCATATATTTT. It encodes CAISARQISGNTIYF.

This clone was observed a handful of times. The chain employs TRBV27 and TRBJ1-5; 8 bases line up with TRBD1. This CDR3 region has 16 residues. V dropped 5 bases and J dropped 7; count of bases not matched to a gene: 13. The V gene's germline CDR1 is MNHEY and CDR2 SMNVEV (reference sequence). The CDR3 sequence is CASSTQSRGQGQPQHF. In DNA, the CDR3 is TGTGCCAGCAGTACCCAATCCAGGGGGCAGGGCCAGCCCCAGCATTTT.

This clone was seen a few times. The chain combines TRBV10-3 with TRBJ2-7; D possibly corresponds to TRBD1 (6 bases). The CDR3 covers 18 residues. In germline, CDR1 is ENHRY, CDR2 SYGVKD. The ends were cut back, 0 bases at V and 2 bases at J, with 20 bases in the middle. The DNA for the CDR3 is TGTGCCATCAGTGAGTCGACCTACAGGACAGACTACACCTACGAGCAGTACTTC. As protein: CAISESTYRTDYTYEQYF.

CDR3 loop: CASSAQGAYGYTF. The CDR3 nucleotides read TGTGCCAGCAGCGCACAGGGGGCCTATGGCTACACCTTC. The chain recombines TRBV7-2 with TRBJ1-2, with 9 bases aligning to TRBD1. Trimming removed 5 bases from V and 4 bases from J; junction bases left unmatched: 2. The CDR3 loop spans 13 amino acids. The germline gives CDR1 SGHTA, CDR2 FQGNSA. The complete variable domain, with remaining parts taken from reference TRBV7-2 and TRBJ1-2, reads GAGVSQSPSNKVTEKGKDVELRCDPISGHTALYWYRQSLGQGLEFLIYFQGNSAPDKSGLPSDRFSAERTGGSVSTLTIQRTQQEDSAVYLCASSAQGAYGYTFGSGTRLTVV.

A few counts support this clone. The CDR3 DNA reads TGTGCCAGCAGCTTAAGGGACAGGGGTGTAGCTTTCTTT. Its protein is CASSLRDRGVAFF. The J gene is TRBJ1-1, the V gene TRBV11-3; 10 bases map to TRBD1. Germline V CDR1 and CDR2: SGHNT, YENEEA. V lost 2 bases, J lost 10 bases, and 4 bases stayed unmatched. CDR3 length: 13 residues. The full variable domain, its missing parts supplied by reference TRBV11-3 and TRBJ1-1, is EAGVVQSPRYKIIEKKQPVAFWCNPISGHNTLYWYLQNLGQGPELLIRYENEEAVDDSQLPKDRFSAERLKGVDSTLKIQPAELGDSAVYLCASSLRDRGVAFFGQGTRLTVV.

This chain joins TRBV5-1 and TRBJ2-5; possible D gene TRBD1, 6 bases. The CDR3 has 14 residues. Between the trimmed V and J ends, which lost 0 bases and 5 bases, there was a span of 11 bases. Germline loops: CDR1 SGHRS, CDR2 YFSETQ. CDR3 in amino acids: CASSLVGGRETQYF. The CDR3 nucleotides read TGCGCCAGCAGCTTGGTAGGGGGACGGGAGACCCAGTACTTC. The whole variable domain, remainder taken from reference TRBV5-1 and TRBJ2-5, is KAGVTQTPRYLIKTRGQQVTLSCSPISGHRSVSWYQQTPGQGLQFLFEYFSETQRNKGNFPGRFSGRQFSNSRSEMNVSTLELGDSALYLCASSLVGGRETQYFGPGTRLLVL.

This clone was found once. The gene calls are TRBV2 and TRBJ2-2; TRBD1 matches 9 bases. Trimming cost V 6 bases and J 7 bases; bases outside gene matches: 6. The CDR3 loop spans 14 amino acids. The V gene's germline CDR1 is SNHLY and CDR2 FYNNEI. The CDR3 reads CASRWDREIGELFF. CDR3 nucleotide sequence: TGTGCCAGCAGATGGGACAGGGAGATCGGGGAGCTGTTTTTT.

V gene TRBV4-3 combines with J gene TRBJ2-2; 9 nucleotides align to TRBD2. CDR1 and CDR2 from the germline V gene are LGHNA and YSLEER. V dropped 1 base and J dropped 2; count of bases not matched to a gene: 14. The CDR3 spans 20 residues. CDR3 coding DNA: TGCGCCAGCAGCCAAGGGAGCTGGGCATCTAGCGGGATAAACACCGGGGAGCTGTTTTTT. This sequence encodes CASSQGSWASSGINTGELFF.

CDR3 loop: CAISESTRASYEQYF. DNA for the CDR3: TGTGCCATCAGTGAGTCAACCAGGGCTTCCTACGAGCAGTACTTC. This chain joins TRBV10-3 and TRBJ2-7, with D possibly being TRBD1 (5 bases). This CDR3 has 15 residues. Germline V CDR1 and CDR2: ENHRY, SYGVKD. The germline V and J ends were trimmed by 0 bases and 1 base, with 10 bases remaining between them.

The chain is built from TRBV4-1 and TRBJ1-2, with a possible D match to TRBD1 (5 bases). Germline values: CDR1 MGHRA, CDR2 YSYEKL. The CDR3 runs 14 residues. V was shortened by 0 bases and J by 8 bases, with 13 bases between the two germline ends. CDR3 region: CASSQDLREVGYTF. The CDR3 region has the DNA TGCGCCAGCAGCCAAGATCTCAGGGAAGTAGGCTACACCTTC.

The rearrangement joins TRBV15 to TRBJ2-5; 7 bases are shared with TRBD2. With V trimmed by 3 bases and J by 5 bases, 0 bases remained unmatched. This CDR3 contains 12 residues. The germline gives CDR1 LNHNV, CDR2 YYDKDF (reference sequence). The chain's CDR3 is CATSRRGETQYF. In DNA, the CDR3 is TGTGCCACCAGCAGGCGGGGGGAGACCCAGTACTTC.

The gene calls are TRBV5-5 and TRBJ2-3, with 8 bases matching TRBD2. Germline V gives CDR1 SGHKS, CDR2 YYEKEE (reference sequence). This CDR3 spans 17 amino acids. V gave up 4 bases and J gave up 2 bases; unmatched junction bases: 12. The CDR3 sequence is CASSQRIASGLTDTQYF. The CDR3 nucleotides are TGTGCCAGCAGCCAACGGATTGCTAGCGGGCTCACAGATACGCAGTATTTT. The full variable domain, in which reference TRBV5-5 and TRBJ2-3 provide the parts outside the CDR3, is DAGVTQSPTHLIKTRGQQVTLRCSPISGHKSVSWYQQVLGQGPQFIFQYYEKEERGRGNFPDRFSARQFPNYSSELNVNALLLGDSALYLCASSQRIASGLTDTQYFGPGTRLTVL.

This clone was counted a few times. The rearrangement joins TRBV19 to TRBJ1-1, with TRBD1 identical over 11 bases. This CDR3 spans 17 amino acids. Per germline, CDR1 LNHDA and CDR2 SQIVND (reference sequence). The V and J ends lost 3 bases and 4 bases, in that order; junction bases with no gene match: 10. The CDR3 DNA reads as TGTGCCAGTAGTATTGGGTCCCCGGGACAGGGGGGCACTGAAGCTTTCTTT. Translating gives CASSIGSPGQGGTEAFF.

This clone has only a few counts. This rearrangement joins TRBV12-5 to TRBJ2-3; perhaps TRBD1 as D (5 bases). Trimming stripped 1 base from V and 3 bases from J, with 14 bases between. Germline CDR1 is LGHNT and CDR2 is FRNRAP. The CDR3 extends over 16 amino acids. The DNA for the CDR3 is TGTGCTAGTGGTTTGGGCCTCTTACAGGAGACAGATACGCAGTATTTT. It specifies CASGLGLLQETDTQYF.

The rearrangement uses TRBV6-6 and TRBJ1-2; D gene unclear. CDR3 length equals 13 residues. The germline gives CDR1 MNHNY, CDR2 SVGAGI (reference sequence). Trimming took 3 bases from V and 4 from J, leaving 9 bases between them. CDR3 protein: CASSYEGSYGYTF. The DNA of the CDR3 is TGTGCCAGCAGTTATGAGGGAAGCTATGGCTACACCTTC.

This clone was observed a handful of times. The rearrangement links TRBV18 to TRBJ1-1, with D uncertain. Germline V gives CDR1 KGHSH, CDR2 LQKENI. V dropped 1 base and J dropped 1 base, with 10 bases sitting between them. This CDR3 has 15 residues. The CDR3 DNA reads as TGTGCCAGCTCACCACAGGTCACAGCGAACACTGAAGCTTTCTTT. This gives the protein CASSPQVTANTEAFF.

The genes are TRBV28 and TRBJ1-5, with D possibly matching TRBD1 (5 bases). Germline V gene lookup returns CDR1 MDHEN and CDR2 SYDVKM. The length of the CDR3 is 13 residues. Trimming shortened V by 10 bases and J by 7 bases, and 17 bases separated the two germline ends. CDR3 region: CAMNTRGRQPQHF. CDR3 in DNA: TGTGCCATGAATACACGGGGGAGGCAGCCCCAGCATTTT.

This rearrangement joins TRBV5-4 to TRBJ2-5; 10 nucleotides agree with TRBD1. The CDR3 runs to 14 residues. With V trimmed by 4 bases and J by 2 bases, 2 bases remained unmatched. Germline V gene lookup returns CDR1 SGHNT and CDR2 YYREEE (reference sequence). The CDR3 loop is CASSRQGAQETQYF. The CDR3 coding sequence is TGTGCCAGCAGCCGACAGGGGGCGCAAGAGACCCAGTACTTC.

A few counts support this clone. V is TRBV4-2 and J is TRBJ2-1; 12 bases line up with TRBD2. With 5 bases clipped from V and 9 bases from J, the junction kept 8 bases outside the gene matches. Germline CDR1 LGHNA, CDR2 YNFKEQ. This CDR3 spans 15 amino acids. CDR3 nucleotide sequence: TGTGCCAGCAGCGGACGGACTAGCGGGGCATCTGAGCAGTTCTTC. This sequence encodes CASSGRTSGASEQFF.